A single sample is the source of the 18 T cell receptor beta chains below, sequenced in a study of blood T cell repertoires in COVID-19. Repertoires were generated with immunoSEQ multiplex PCR, while TCRdb's copy carries only in-frame clones and drops some. The sample lists fewer than 400,000 clones, almost 90% occurring once. Specimen: peripheral blood. Receptor source: a young woman with COVID-19, enrolled during active disease.

The chain links TRBV24-1 to TRBJ2-1, with 16 bases lining up with TRBD2. Germline assignment: CDR1 KGHDR and CDR2 SFDVKD. CDR3 length: 17 amino acids. Trimming at V came to 4 bases and at J to 7 bases, leaving 6 bases not matched to a gene. The DNA of the CDR3 is TGTGCCACCAGTGACGGGACTAGCGGGAGGGTCGGGAATGAGCAGTTCTTC. Amino acids: CATSDGTSGRVGNEQFF.

J is TRBJ1-2 and V is TRBV19; D is possibly TRBD1 (6 bases). CDR3 size: 16 residues. V lost 4 bases and J lost 6, with 21 bases in between. Germline V gene data show CDR1 as LNHDA and CDR2 as SQIVND (reference sequence). Here the CDR3 reads CASSTRTAPGTHGYTF. The DNA for the CDR3 is TGTGCCAGTAGTACCCGGACAGCCCCAGGGACACATGGCTACACCTTC. Using reference TRBV19 and TRBJ1-2 for the parts outside the CDR3, the full variable domain is DGGITQSPKYLFRKEGQNVTLSCEQNLNHDAMYWYRQDPGQGLRLIYYSQIVNDFQKGDIAEGYSVSREKKESFPLTVTSAQKNPTAFYLCASSTRTAPGTHGYTFGSGTRLTVV.

This rearrangement joins TRBV7-3 to TRBJ2-1, with TRBD2 matching 11 bases. Trimming cost V 2 bases and J 4 bases; bases outside gene matches: 4. Germline V gene sequence: CDR1 SGHTA, CDR2 FQGTGA. The CDR3 length is 16 residues. CDR3 in amino acids: CASSLLGTSGYNEQFF. The DNA for the CDR3 is TGTGCCAGCAGCTTATTAGGGACTAGCGGTTACAATGAGCAGTTCTTC.

The rearrangement joins TRBV4-2 to TRBJ1-4; D is ambiguous. This CDR3 is 15 amino acids long. V gave up 0 bases and J gave up 7 bases, with 12 bases separating them. Germline V CDR1 and CDR2: LGHNA, YNFKEQ. CDR3 in amino acids: CASSQDPISGEKLFF. CDR3 DNA: TGTGCCAGCAGCCAAGATCCTATTAGTGGTGAAAAACTGTTTTTT.

This chain uses TRBV19 with TRBJ1-5; TRBD1 matches at 7 bases. Germline values: CDR1 LNHDA, CDR2 SQIVND (reference sequence). Unmatched junction bases numbered 6, after V lost 9 bases and J lost 1 base. The CDR3 has 14 amino acids. CDR3 coding DNA: TGTGCCAGAAACTGGGACAGCAGCAATCAGCCCCAGCATTTT. Protein product: CARNWDSSNQPQHF.

The chain has TRBV30 and TRBJ2-7, with 10 nucleotides matching TRBD2. The CDR3 has 16 residues. With V trimmed by 0 bases and J by 3 bases, 8 bases remained unmatched. Germline CDR1 reads GTSNPN; CDR2 reads SVGIG (reference sequence). The CDR3 DNA is TGTGCCTGGAGTGTTGGGAGCGGGAGGGCCTTCTACGAGCAGTACTTC. Its protein product is CAWSVGSGRAFYEQYF.

Only a few counts were recorded for this clone. The gene calls are TRBV28 and TRBJ2-7; perhaps TRBD1 as D (6 bases). V was trimmed by 1 base and J by 5 bases, leaving 12 bases between them. This CDR3 is built from 14 residues. Per the germline V gene, CDR1 is MDHEN and CDR2 is SYDVKM. The CDR3 protein is CASSLYTGIDEQYF. CDR3 coding DNA: TGTGCCAGCAGTTTATACACAGGGATCGACGAGCAGTACTTC.

The chain employs TRBV12-3 or TRBV12-4 and TRBJ2-2, with 7 bases that match TRBD1. CDR3 size: 13 residues. Trimming took 6 bases from V and 5 from J; bases not matched to a gene: 3. The CDR3 DNA reads as TGTGCCAGCAGCCAACAGGGGACCGGGGAGCTGTTTTTT. This gives the protein CASSQQGTGELFF.

The chain joins TRBV1 to TRBJ1-4. TRBV1 is a pseudogene locus. The CDR3 extends over 17 amino acids. CDR3 loop: CTSSPPGQGGTNEKLFF. In DNA, the CDR3 is TGCACCAGCAGCCCACCCGGGCAGGGAGGCACTAATGAAAAACTGTTTTTT.

This chain uses TRBV29-1 with TRBJ2-7, with D unresolved. The V and J ends lost 5 bases and 5 bases respectively, with 7 bases between them. CDR1 is SQVTM and CDR2 is ANQGSEA in the germline V gene. This CDR3 has 10 residues. This chain's CDR3 is CSVLADEQYF. CDR3 nucleotide sequence: TGCAGCGTTTTAGCCGACGAGCAGTACTTC.

The genes are TRBV2 and TRBJ1-3; TRBD1 is a possible D gene (6 bases). Germline CDR1 SNHLY, CDR2 FYNNEI. Trimming removed 3 bases from V and 2 bases from J, with 11 bases in between. This CDR3 has 15 residues. CDR3 loop: CASSDSPGAGNTIYF. The CDR3 DNA reads as TGTGCCAGCAGTGACAGCCCAGGGGCTGGAAACACCATATATTTT. The whole variable domain, filled in from reference TRBV2 and TRBJ1-3, reads EPEVTQTPSHQVTQMGQEVILRCVPISNHLYFYWYRQILGQKVEFLVSFYNNEISEKSEIFDDQFSVERPDGSNFTLKIRSTKLEDSAMYFCASSDSPGAGNTIYFGEGSWLTVV.

This sequence joins TRBV7-2 and TRBJ2-1, with 9 bases lining up with TRBD1. The CDR3 spans 18 residues. Trimming took 2 bases from V and 7 from J; bases not matched to a gene: 15. Germline CDR1 reads SGHTA; CDR2 reads FQGNSA. This chain's CDR3 is CASSLRDRGQGDVNEQFF. CDR3 nucleotides: TGTGCCAGCAGCTTAAGGGATCGGGGACAGGGCGACGTTAATGAGCAGTTCTTC. Full variable domain (rest looked up from reference TRBV7-2 and TRBJ2-1): GAGVSQSPSNKVTEKGKDVELRCDPISGHTALYWYRQSLGQGLEFLIYFQGNSAPDKSGLPSDRFSAERTGGSVSTLTIQRTQQEDSAVYLCASSLRDRGQGDVNEQFFGPGTRLTVL.

The chain uses TRBV2 and TRBJ1-1; D unresolved. The CDR3 extends over 12 amino acids. V lost 7 bases to trimming and J lost 7 bases, with 13 bases between them. Germline V lookup: CDR1 SNHLY, CDR2 FYNNEI. CDR3 region: CASIQTRNEAFF. Written as DNA, the CDR3 is TGTGCCAGCATCCAAACTCGAAATGAAGCTTTCTTT.

The CDR3 sequence: CASSQERIQWFF. CDR3 DNA: TGTGCCAGCAGCCAAGAAAGAATCCAGTGGTTCTTT. The gene calls are TRBV14 and TRBJ1-1; the D is unclear. CDR3 length equals 12 residues. V was cut by 0 bases and J by 14 bases, with 13 bases left in between. Germline V gives CDR1 SGHDN, CDR2 FVKESK.

V is TRBV19 and J is TRBJ1-5; 7 nucleotides agree with TRBD1. Germline trimming cut 11 bases from V and 1 base from J; bases unmatched to any gene: 11. From germline, CDR1 is LNHDA and CDR2 SQIVND (reference sequence). The CDR3 has 15 amino acids. CDR3 in DNA: TGTGCCTCTAGGACGAGACAGGGAAGCAATCAGCCCCAGCATTTT. Protein sequence: CASRTRQGSNQPQHF.

The genes are TRBV23-1 and TRBJ2-2, with 7 bases that match TRBD1. TRBV23-1 is marked as an open reading frame, function uncertain. The CDR3 spans 14 residues. After removal of 10 bases from V and 0 bases from J, the junction contained 5 bases not matched to a gene. The CDR3 coding sequence is TGCGCCAAAAACAGGGGTCCGAACACCGGGGAGCTGTTTTTT. It is translated as CAKNRGPNTGELFF.

This clone was counted only a few times. V and J are TRBV5-4 and TRBJ2-7; weak D call: TRBD1 (5 bases). This CDR3 has 15 amino acids. CDR1 and CDR2 from the germline V gene are SGHNT and YYREEE (reference sequence). Trimming removed 2 bases at V and 2 bases at J, with 14 bases between. The CDR3 reads CASSLTGIRPYEQYF. Here the CDR3 DNA reads TGTGCCAGCAGCTTAACAGGAATTAGACCCTACGAGCAGTACTTC.

The chain recombines TRBV27 with TRBJ2-7; D uncertain. V lost 2 bases and J lost 0, with 5 bases in between. CDR1 and CDR2 from the germline V gene are MNHEY and SMNVEV (reference sequence). CDR3 size: 13 residues. The CDR3 DNA reads as TGTGCCAGCAGTTTAGCGAGCTCCTACGAGCAGTACTTC. Amino acids: CASSLASSYEQYF.